The rows below give T cell receptor beta chains drawn from one sample of a study of early T cells in non-severe SARS-CoV-2 infection. TCRdb passed the 5' RACE reads through MiXCR, listing each CDR3 protein once. The sample lists about 76,000 distinct CDR3 sequences; around 10% were seen once. Material for sequencing was whole blood. The receptors shown here come from an adult who was a healthcare worker with PCR-confirmed SARS-CoV-2 infection or an uninfected control (not recorded which). Each CDR3 is given with its conserved first and last residue. The D gene is left open where the match is weak. Size is omitted from some rows. Given values are once, few, many or a class for expanded clones.

clone_size d_call j_call v_call cdr3_nt cdr3_aa
many TRBD1 TRBJ1-3 TRBV24-1 TGTGCCTCCTCCGGGACAGGGTCCGGAAACACCATATATTTT CASSGTGSGNTIYF
- - TRBJ1-5 TRBV7-9 TGTGCCAGCAGTCCAACCAGGGATAGCAATCAGCCCCAGCATTTT CASSPTRDSNQPQHF
few - TRBJ1-6 TRBV5-8 TGTGCCAGCAGCTTTAGGAATTCACCCCTCCACTTT CASSFRNSPLHF
few TRBD1 TRBJ2-7 TRBV5-5 TGTGCCAGCAGCTTTAGACAGGGGGGAACCTACGAGCAGTACTTC CASSFRQGGTYEQYF
medium-sized - TRBJ2-7 TRBV29-1 TGCAGCGTTGACTCAGGGGTAGCGTACGAGCAGTACTTC CSVDSGVAYEQYF
- - TRBJ1-1 TRBV6-1 TGTGCCAGCAGTGATGGGGGCCTGAACACTGAAGCTTTCTTT CASSDGGLNTEAFF
few - TRBJ2-1 TRBV3-2 TGTGCCAGCAGCCAAGGTATGGCGGGGGCGGGCAATGAGCAGTTCTTC CASSQGMAGAGNEQFF
many - TRBJ1-5 TRBV10-1 TGCGCCAGCAGAGGGACCGTGAGAGAAGGTAGCAATCAGCCCCAGCATTTT CASRGTVREGSNQPQHF
- - TRBJ1-1 TRBV11-2 TGTGCCAGCAGCGCCTACAGCACTGAAGCTTTCTTT CASSAYSTEAFF
many - TRBJ2-5 TRBV9 TGTGCCAGCAGCGTAGCGGCGGGACAACGCTTTCAAGAGACCCAGTACTTC CASSVAAGQRFQETQYF
- - TRBJ2-7 TRBV18 TGTGCCAGCTCACCACCGGGGGCAGGGGCCTACGAGCAGTACTTC CASSPPGAGAYEQYF
many - TRBJ1-1 TRBV6-6 TGTGCCACGAACAGGGAGGGCACTGAAGCTTTCTTT CATNREGTEAFF
many - TRBJ2-5 TRBV29-1 TGCAGCGTTAAGGCCAACCAAGAGACCCAGTACTTC CSVKANQETQYF
few - TRBJ2-3 TRBV12-3/TRBV12-4 TGTGCCAGCAAAACACCGGGAGATACGCAGTATTTT CASKTPGDTQYF
many - TRBJ1-1 TRBV2 TGTGCCAGCAGTCCGGACAGACAAGCTTTCTTT CASSPDRQAFF
many - TRBJ1-5 TRBV7-8 TGTGCCAGCAGCTTAGCGGGGAGGGGCGCCCGTAGCAATCAGCCCCAGCATTTT CASSLAGRGARSNQPQHF
once TRBD2 TRBJ2-7 TRBV5-6 TGTGCCAGCAGCCCCGGGACTAGCGGGGGTATGAGGTACGAGCAGTACTTC CASSPGTSGGMRYEQYF
- TRBD2 TRBJ2-7 TRBV4-3 TGCGCCAGCAGCCAAGATTTGGGGGGGTACTACGAGCAGTACTTC CASSQDLGGYYEQYF
many TRBD1 TRBJ2-2 TRBV4-1 TGCGCCAGCAGCCAAGAACGGACAGGGCAGACCGGGGAGCTGTTTTTT CASSQERTGQTGELFF
few - TRBJ2-3 TRBV2 TGTGCCAGCAGTGAACCTTTCGCAGATACGCAGTATTTT CASSEPFADTQYF
many TRBD1 TRBJ2-1 TRBV6-4 TGTGCCAGCAGTGACGGACAGGGGTACAATGAGCAGTTCTTC CASSDGQGYNEQFF
many - TRBJ1-1 TRBV12-3/TRBV12-4 TGTGCCAGCAGAGATTCCAGGGTGAACACTGAAGCTTTCTTT CASRDSRVNTEAFF
few - TRBJ1-1 TRBV14 TGTGCCAGCAGCCAGGCGTGGGTGAACACTGAAGCTTTCTTT CASSQAWVNTEAFF
- TRBD1 TRBJ2-2 TRBV5-5 TGTGCCAGCATTACCCTACCGGGACAGGGCACCGGGGAGCTGTTTTTT CASITLPGQGTGELFF
few - TRBJ1-2 TRBV12-3/TRBV12-4 TGTGCCAGCACCCAGGGTTATAACTATGGCTACACCTTC CASTQGYNYGYTF
many - TRBJ1-5 TRBV12-3/TRBV12-4 TGTGCCAGCAGTTTACGGGCAGGACACCAGCCCCAGCATTTT CASSLRAGHQPQHF
few TRBD2 TRBJ2-7 TRBV30 TGTGCCTGGACACGCACTAGCGGGGGCTACGAGCAGTACTTC CAWTRTSGGYEQYF
- - TRBJ1-1 TRBV7-9 TGTGCCAGCAGCCCAGTTGAAGGGCCTAACACTGAAGCTTTCTTT CASSPVEGPNTEAFF
few - TRBJ1-2 TRBV5-6 TGTGCCAGCAGCTTGGACACTTATGGCTACACCTTC CASSLDTYGYTF
few - TRBJ2-7 TRBV7-6 TGTGCCAGCAGCATTGACACGTCCTACGAGCAGTACTTC CASSIDTSYEQYF
- - TRBJ2-2 TRBV3-1 TGTGCCAGCAGCCAAGATATAACGGGCGGGGTCGGGGAGCTGTTTTTT CASSQDITGGVGELFF
many - TRBJ2-1 TRBV20-1 TGCAGTGCTAGATCTCATGAGCAGTTCTTC CSARSHEQFF
few - TRBJ2-5 TRBV5-1 TGCGCCAGCAGCTTGGCCGGTCGGATCCAAGAGACCCAGTACTTC CASSLAGRIQETQYF
few TRBD1 TRBJ2-5 TRBV5-1 TGCGCCAGCAGCTTGAGCGGGACAGGGAAGGAAGAGACCCAGTACTTC CASSLSGTGKEETQYF
- TRBD2 TRBJ2-1 TRBV9 TGTGCCAGCAGCGTAGGAGGGCGACTAGCGGGGGGCAGTGAGCAGTTCTTC CASSVGGRLAGGSEQFF
- TRBD1 TRBJ1-1 TRBV5-4 TGTGCCAGCAGCTTGGGGGGTTCGGGACAGGGGTCCTTCGGGGAAGCTTTCTTT CASSLGGSGQGSFGEAFF
many - TRBJ1-2 TRBV7-2 TGTGCCAGCAGCTTAGCCGGGACCTTTAACTATGGCTACACCTTC CASSLAGTFNYGYTF
few - TRBJ2-7 TRBV18 TGTGCCAGCTCACCGGCCGGGACCTTTGCCGAGCAGTACTTC CASSPAGTFAEQYF
many TRBD2 TRBJ2-1 TRBV11-3 TGTGCCAGCAGCTTAGGGACTAGCGGGGGGCCCCAAAACAATGAGCAGTTCTTC CASSLGTSGGPQNNEQFF
- TRBD2 TRBJ2-5 TRBV19 TGTGCCAGTACCCCGGGGGGACTTAAAGAGACCCAGTACTTC CASTPGGLKETQYF
many - TRBJ2-3 TRBV25-1 TGTGCCAGCACCTCGATGGATACGCAGTATTTT CASTSMDTQYF
many - TRBJ1-2 TRBV19 TGTGCCAGTAGTCTACTGACAGGTTGGGCCTATGGCTACACCTTC CASSLLTGWAYGYTF
few - TRBJ1-5 TRBV3-1 TGTGCCAGCAGCCAGCTGGCTGGGGAGGATGCTCAGCCCCAGCATTTT CASSQLAGEDAQPQHF
few - TRBJ2-2 TRBV9 TGTGCCAGCAGCGTGGCCGGGGAGGGGGCAGACACCGGGGAGCTGTTTTTT CASSVAGEGADTGELFF
- - TRBJ1-6 TRBV7-2 TGTGCCAGCAGCCCTTTGAGGGCCTCACCCCTCCACTTT CASSPLRASPLHF
- - TRBJ2-3 TRBV29-1 TGCAGCGTTGATGGTGATGGCGGCACAGATACGCAGTATTTT CSVDGDGGTDTQYF
- - TRBJ1-1 TRBV6-2/TRBV6-3 TGTGCCAGCAGTTTTCGGGGCCCTGAAGCTTTCTTT CASSFRGPEAFF
- TRBD1 TRBJ2-1 TRBV14 TGTGCCAGCAGCCAAGTAGGGACAGCATATTACAATGAGCAGTTCTTC CASSQVGTAYYNEQFF
- TRBD1 TRBJ1-1 TRBV15 TGTGCCACCAGCAGGCAGACAGGGGCTGGAAACACTGAAGCTTTCTTT CATSRQTGAGNTEAFF
few - TRBJ2-5 TRBV11-3 TGTGCCAGCAGCACTGGACAGCAGGAGACCCAGTACTTC CASSTGQQETQYF
- - TRBJ1-1 TRBV20-1 TGCAGTGCCCAGACTGATCTCATGAACACTGAAGCTTTCTTT CSAQTDLMNTEAFF
few - TRBJ1-2 TRBV12-2 TGTGCAAGTCGCTTAGGCCACCGGGGGTGGCAGAACTATGGCTACACCTTC CASRLGHRGWQNYGYTF
few - TRBJ2-5 TRBV29-1 TGCAGCGCGGCGACTTTGCAAGAGACCCAGTACTTC CSAATLQETQYF
- TRBD2 TRBJ2-7 TRBV27 TGTGCCAGCAGTGAGACTAGCGTCTCCTACGAGCAGTACTTC CASSETSVSYEQYF